The clone carrying this TCR beta chain was seen a few times. These data come from a study of patients and donors after allogeneic stem cell transplantation. V lost 4 bases to trimming and J lost 2 bases; unmatched junction nucleotides: 7. Germline-derived CDR1 and CDR2 are SGHDT and YYEEEE. This CDR3 has 16 amino acids. TCRdb re-analysed the RT-PCR reads in MiXCR, keeping a single row per CDR3 protein. The profile shows 200,000 to 250,000 distinct CDR3 sequences, 11% to 15% of them singletons. The receptor was derived from a human donor who was either an allogeneic HSCT recipient or a stem cell or donor lymphocyte infusion donor (not recorded which). It is not recorded whose cells these are; they may come from a transplant donor. V and J are TRBV5-6 and TRBJ1-5; 9 positions match TRBD1. The sample was blood, either unsorted or a sorted T cell fraction (not recorded which). CDR3: CASSHGQGRGNQPQHF. In nucleotides, the CDR3 is TGTGCCAGCAGCCACGGACAGGGGAGGGGCAATCAGCCCCAGCATTTT.